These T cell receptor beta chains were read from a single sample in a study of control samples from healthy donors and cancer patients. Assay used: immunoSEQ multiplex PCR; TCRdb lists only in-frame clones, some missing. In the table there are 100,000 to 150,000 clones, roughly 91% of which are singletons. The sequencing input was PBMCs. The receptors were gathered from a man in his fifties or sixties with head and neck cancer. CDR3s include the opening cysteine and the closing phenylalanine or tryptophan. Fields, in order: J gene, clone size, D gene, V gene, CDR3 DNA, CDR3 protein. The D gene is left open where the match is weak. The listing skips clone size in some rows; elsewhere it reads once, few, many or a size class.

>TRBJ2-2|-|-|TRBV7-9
TGTGCCAGCAGCTTACCCGGCAGCTCTCGAACCGGGGAGCTGTTTTTT
CASSLPGSSRTGELFF
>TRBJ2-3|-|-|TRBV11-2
TGTGCCAGCAGCTTGAATCTACCTCCGGGTACGCAGTATTTT
CASSLNLPPGTQYF
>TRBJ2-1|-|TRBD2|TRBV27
TGTGCCAGCAGTCGTCTAGCGGGGGCAAGTAATGAGCAGTTCTTC
CASSRLAGASNEQFF
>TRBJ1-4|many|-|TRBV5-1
TGCGCCAGCAGCTTGGGGTCCGGGGAAGAAAAACTGTTTTTT
CASSLGSGEEKLFF
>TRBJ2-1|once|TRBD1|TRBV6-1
TGTGCCAGCAGTGAAGACGAGACAGGGATCCGGGAGCAGTTCTTC
CASSEDETGIREQFF
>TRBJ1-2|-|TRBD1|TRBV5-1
TGCGCCAGCAGCTCCCAGACAGGGATCTCGGACTACACCTTC
CASSSQTGISDYTF
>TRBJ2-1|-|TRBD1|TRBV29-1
TGCAGCGTTGAACACTGGTCAGGGGGTAATGAGCAGTTCTTC
CSVEHWSGGNEQFF
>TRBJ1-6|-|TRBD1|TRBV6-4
TGTGCCAGCAGCGAGAGGGACAGAAACTTCTATAATTCACCCCTCCACTTT
CASSERDRNFYNSPLHF
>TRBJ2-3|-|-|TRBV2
TGTGCCAGCAGTGAAAGGCAGGGGGGAGATACGCAGTATTTT
CASSERQGGDTQYF
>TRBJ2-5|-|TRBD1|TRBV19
TGTGCCAGTAGTATAACAGGGGGTCAAGAGACCCAGTACTTC
CASSITGGQETQYF
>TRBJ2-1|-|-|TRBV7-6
TGTGCCAGCAGCTTAGCCCCGGTCGATACTCGACTCTCCTACAATGAGCAGTTCTTC
CASSLAPVDTRLSYNEQFF
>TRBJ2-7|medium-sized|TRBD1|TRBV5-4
TGTGCCAGCGCCCAGTACCCGGACAGGGCATCCTACGAGCAGTACTTC
CASAQYPDRASYEQYF
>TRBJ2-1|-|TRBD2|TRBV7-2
TGTGCCAGCAGCTTCGTGGGACTAGATGGAGATTCCTTCTTC
CASSFVGLDGDSFF
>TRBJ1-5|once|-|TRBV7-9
TGTGCCAGCAGCTTAGCCGGAAATAGCAATCAGCCCCAGCATTTT
CASSLAGNSNQPQHF
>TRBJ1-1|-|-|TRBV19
TGTGCCAGTAGTCGACGGCTGAACACTGAAGCTTTCTTT
CASSRRLNTEAFF
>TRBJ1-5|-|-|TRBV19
TGTGCCAGTAGCCGCGGACAGATCCTGAATCAGCCCCAGCATTTT
CASSRGQILNQPQHF
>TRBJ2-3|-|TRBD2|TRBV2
TGTGCCAGCAGTGATGAAGCGGGGCCAGATACGCAGTATTTT
CASSDEAGPDTQYF
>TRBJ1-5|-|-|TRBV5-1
TGCGCCAGCAGCCCCTGGGGAGAGAATCAGCCCCAGCATTTT
CASSPWGENQPQHF
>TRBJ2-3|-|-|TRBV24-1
TGTGCCACCAGTGACCCCCCGGGGGCGGGCGAGGGGCCAGATACGCAGTATTTT
CATSDPPGAGEGPDTQYF
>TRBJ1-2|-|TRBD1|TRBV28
TGTGCCAGCAGTACCCAGGGGGCCGGCTATGGCTACACCTTC
CASSTQGAGYGYTF
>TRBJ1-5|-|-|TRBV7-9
TGTGCCAGCAGCAACGGACAGTTGAATCAGCCCCAGCATTTT
CASSNGQLNQPQHF
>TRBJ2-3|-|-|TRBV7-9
TGTGCCAGCAGCTTAGGTTTCACTACAGATACGCAGTATTTT
CASSLGFTTDTQYF
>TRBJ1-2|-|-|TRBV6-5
TGTGCCAGCAGTTACTCTGAGGACAGCTCCTATGGCTACACCTTC
CASSYSEDSSYGYTF
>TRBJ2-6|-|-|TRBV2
TGTGCCAGCAGTGGTCGGGTTTCTGGGGCCAACGTCCTGACTTTC
CASSGRVSGANVLTF
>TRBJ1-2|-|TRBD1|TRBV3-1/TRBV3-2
TGTGCCAGCAGCCAAGGAAACAGGGGGAACTATGGCTACACCTTC
CASSQGNRGNYGYTF
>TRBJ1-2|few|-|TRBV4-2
TGTGCCAGCAGCCAAGAAGGCCTGAATGGCTACACCTTC
CASSQEGLNGYTF
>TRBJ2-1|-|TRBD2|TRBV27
TGTGCCAGCAGCTGGACTAGTTACAATGAGCAGTTCTTC
CASSWTSYNEQFF
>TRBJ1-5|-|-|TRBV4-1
TGCGCCAGCAGCCAAGACAGGGCCGGCCCCAATCAGCCCCAGCATTTT
CASSQDRAGPNQPQHF
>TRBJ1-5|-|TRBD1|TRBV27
TGTGCCAGCAGTCTCCGACAGGGATACCAGCCCCAGCATTTT
CASSLRQGYQPQHF
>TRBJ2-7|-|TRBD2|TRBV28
TGTGCCAGCAGTTCCCCCGGGACTAGCATTTACGAGCAGTACTTC
CASSSPGTSIYEQYF
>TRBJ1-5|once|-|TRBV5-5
TGTGCCAGCAGCTTGTTTGGGTCTAATAGCAATCAGCCCCAGCATTTT
CASSLFGSNSNQPQHF
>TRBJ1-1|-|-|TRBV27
TGTGCCAGCAGTTTTGACAGAAACACTGAAGCTTTCTTT
CASSFDRNTEAFF